Listed below are T cell receptor beta chains from one sample, sequenced in a study of T cells after yellow fever vaccination. TCRdb reanalysed the 5' RACE reads using MiXCR and keeps one entry per CDR3 protein. The sample shows fewer than 450,000 distinct CDR3 sequences, about 4% of them seen only once. Specimen: PBMCs, collected 5 days after the yellow fever booster vaccination. The receptor set was obtained from a man between 18 and 35 years old who received the YFV17D yellow fever vaccine. CDR3s include the opening cysteine and the closing phenylalanine or tryptophan. A D gene is named only where the DNA matches it firmly. Not all rows give a size; the values are once, few, many and, for expanded clones, a class.

D: TRBD1; J: TRBJ2-7; size: few; V: TRBV7-6; DNA: TGTGCCAGCAGCTTAGACAGGGGGCGGTACGAGCAGTACTTC; CDR3: CASSLDRGRYEQYF
D: TRBD1; J: TRBJ1-1; size: -; V: TRBV20-1; DNA: TGCAGTGCTAGAGAGACAGGGGGCAACACTGAAGCTTTCTTT; CDR3: CSARETGGNTEAFF
D: -; J: TRBJ1-1; size: -; V: TRBV20-1; DNA: TGCAGTGCTCCACAGTCAATGAACACTGAAGCTTTCTTT; CDR3: CSAPQSMNTEAFF
D: TRBD2; J: TRBJ2-5; size: many; V: TRBV27; DNA: TGTGCCAGCAGTTTTAAGCGTCGGACGGGGGGGCAAGAGACCCAGTACTTC; CDR3: CASSFKRRTGGQETQYF
D: -; J: TRBJ1-1; size: many; V: TRBV10-3; DNA: TGTGCCATCAGCGCTACAGGAGAAAAAGCTTTCTTT; CDR3: CAISATGEKAFF
D: -; J: TRBJ2-1; size: -; V: TRBV7-2; DNA: TGTGCCAGCAGCTTAGGGTCTAGGACGGGCATTGAGCAGTTCTTC; CDR3: CASSLGSRTGIEQFF
D: TRBD2; J: TRBJ2-1; size: many; V: TRBV20-1; DNA: TGCAGTGCGGTGAAGCGGGGGGTGGACGATGAGCAGTTCTTC; CDR3: CSAVKRGVDDEQFF
D: -; J: TRBJ2-3; size: many; V: TRBV7-2; DNA: TGTGCCAGCACCTCCGTTGATACGCAGTATTTT; CDR3: CASTSVDTQYF
D: -; J: TRBJ2-3; size: few; V: TRBV30; DNA: TGTGCCTGGGGAAGTTCAGATACGCAGTATTTT; CDR3: CAWGSSDTQYF
D: -; J: TRBJ2-5; size: many; V: TRBV14; DNA: TGTGCCAGCAGCCAAGATAGCATCTACCTGAAGGAGACCCAGTACTTC; CDR3: CASSQDSIYLKETQYF
D: -; J: TRBJ1-2; size: few; V: TRBV5-1; DNA: TGCGCCAGCAGCTTGGGCACCTTTCAAGGCTACACCTTC; CDR3: CASSLGTFQGYTF
D: -; J: TRBJ1-5; size: few; V: TRBV7-2; DNA: TGTGCCAGCAGCTTAGGAGGAACCCAGCCCCAGCATTTT; CDR3: CASSLGGTQPQHF
D: TRBD1; J: TRBJ1-1; size: -; V: TRBV29-1; DNA: TGCAGCGGTGACGATCGGCAGGGGGGGAACACTGAAGCTTTCTTT; CDR3: CSGDDRQGGNTEAFF
D: -; J: TRBJ1-2; size: few; V: TRBV11-1; DNA: TGTGCCAGCAGCCCAGAAGTGGGACGGCCCTATGGCTACACCTTC; CDR3: CASSPEVGRPYGYTF
D: TRBD2; J: TRBJ2-1; size: -; V: TRBV19; DNA: TGTGCCAGTAGGCCAGGTGTCTACCGGGGGGACGCCTACAATGAGCAGTTCTTC; CDR3: CASRPGVYRGDAYNEQFF
D: -; J: TRBJ2-1; size: -; V: TRBV7-9; DNA: TGTGCCAGCAGCCCTCAGGACCCCGAGCAGTTCTTC; CDR3: CASSPQDPEQFF
D: -; J: TRBJ2-2; size: many; V: TRBV20-1; DNA: TGCAGTGCTAGGGTTACCGGGGAGCTGTTTTTT; CDR3: CSARVTGELFF
D: -; J: TRBJ2-2; size: -; V: TRBV2; DNA: TGTGCCAGCAGTGAAAAGGGCCGTTCCACCGGGGAGCTGTTTTTT; CDR3: CASSEKGRSTGELFF
D: -; J: TRBJ1-1; size: -; V: TRBV7-9; DNA: TGTGCCAGCAGCTTAGGGGGTGCAGGGGAGAACACTGAAGCTTTCTTT; CDR3: CASSLGGAGENTEAFF
D: TRBD2; J: TRBJ2-1; size: few; V: TRBV7-9; DNA: TGTGCCAGCAGCCCCGGACTAGTTGGTAGTTGGGAGCAGTTCTTC; CDR3: CASSPGLVGSWEQFF
D: -; J: TRBJ1-3; size: few; V: TRBV4-2; DNA: TGTGCCAGCAGCGCCCAGGGAGTAAGTGGAAACACCATATATTTT; CDR3: CASSAQGVSGNTIYF
D: TRBD1; J: TRBJ1-1; size: -; V: TRBV5-4; DNA: TGTGCCAGCAGCTTGTCTTGGACAGGTCCTAGAGAAGCTTTCTTT; CDR3: CASSLSWTGPREAFF
D: -; J: TRBJ2-2; size: many; V: TRBV5-1; DNA: TGCGCCAGCAGCTTGATATCCGGGGAGCTGTTTTTT; CDR3: CASSLISGELFF
D: TRBD2; J: TRBJ2-1; size: many; V: TRBV7-2; DNA: TGTGCCAGCAACTTCGACCTGGCGGGGGGATACAATGAGCAGTTCTTC; CDR3: CASNFDLAGGYNEQFF
D: -; J: TRBJ1-4; size: -; V: TRBV4-3; DNA: TGCGCCAGCAGCCAAGATAGGTCGGGGGGTGACGAAAAACTGTTTTTT; CDR3: CASSQDRSGGDEKLFF
D: -; J: TRBJ2-7; size: -; V: TRBV6-2/TRBV6-3; DNA: TGTGCCAGCCGGATGGGTGGGGACGAGCAGTACTTC; CDR3: CASRMGGDEQYF
D: -; J: TRBJ1-2; size: -; V: TRBV5-4; DNA: TGTGCCAGCAGGAGGGGCGTGGGGAACTATGGCTACACCTTC; CDR3: CASRRGVGNYGYTF
D: -; J: TRBJ1-2; size: many; V: TRBV5-1; DNA: TGCGCCAGCAGCTTGGGCCGGGACCTATGGGATGGCTACACCTTC; CDR3: CASSLGRDLWDGYTF
D: -; J: TRBJ2-1; size: -; V: TRBV6-6; DNA: TGTGCCAGCAGGTCCCCGGGACCAGAGCAGTTCTTC; CDR3: CASRSPGPEQFF
D: TRBD1; J: TRBJ2-1; size: -; V: TRBV5-1; DNA: TGCGCCAGCAGCCCGGCCGGGACAGGCCTTAATGAGCAGTTCTTC; CDR3: CASSPAGTGLNEQFF
D: -; J: TRBJ2-1; size: few; V: TRBV11-3; DNA: TGTGCCAGCAGCCCCGGGGCAAGCAATGAGCAGTTCTTC; CDR3: CASSPGASNEQFF
D: -; J: TRBJ2-1; size: -; V: TRBV11-2; DNA: TGTGCCAGCGGTGACGGGTCGGGGAATGAGCAGTTCTTC; CDR3: CASGDGSGNEQFF
D: -; J: TRBJ1-6; size: few; V: TRBV6-6; DNA: TGTGCCAGCAGTTATCGAGAATATAATTCACCCCTCCACTTT; CDR3: CASSYREYNSPLHF
D: -; J: TRBJ1-2; size: many; V: TRBV6-5; DNA: TGTGCCAGCAGTTACTCGTTAGCGGGTTTCTATGGCTACACCTTC; CDR3: CASSYSLAGFYGYTF
D: -; J: TRBJ1-2; size: -; V: TRBV12-3/TRBV12-4; DNA: TGTGCCAGCAGACTCGCCGGGTCTACCTATGGCTACACCTTC; CDR3: CASRLAGSTYGYTF
D: -; J: TRBJ2-7; size: many; V: TRBV5-1; DNA: TGCGCCAGCAGCTGGGCGTCGGGGGGCTTTGCCTACGAGCAGTACTTC; CDR3: CASSWASGGFAYEQYF
D: TRBD2; J: TRBJ2-5; size: -; V: TRBV10-1; DNA: TGCGCCAGCAGCCGACTAGCGGGGGCCCAAGAGACCCAGTACTTC; CDR3: CASSRLAGAQETQYF
D: -; J: TRBJ2-6; size: -; V: TRBV12-5; DNA: TGTGCTAGTGGTTGGGCCTGGAGCAGGGGTATTAGTCAACCTGGGGCCAACGTCCTGACTTTC; CDR3: CASGWAWSRGISQPGANVLTF
D: -; J: TRBJ1-4; size: few; V: TRBV7-9; DNA: TGTGCCAGCAGCTTAGCGTCAGAAGAAAAACTGTTTTTT; CDR3: CASSLASEEKLFF
D: TRBD1; J: TRBJ1-2; size: -; V: TRBV7-8; DNA: TGTGCCAGCAGCGCCACTGGACAGGAGGGCTACACCTTC; CDR3: CASSATGQEGYTF
D: TRBD2; J: TRBJ2-2; size: many; V: TRBV2; DNA: TGTGCCAGCAGTATCCAGACTAGCGGGAGCACCGGGGAGCTGTTTTTT; CDR3: CASSIQTSGSTGELFF
D: -; J: TRBJ1-2; size: few; V: TRBV11-2; DNA: TGTGCCAGCAGCTCCCTACGCGACGGGGGCGGCTACACCTTC; CDR3: CASSSLRDGGGYTF
D: -; J: TRBJ1-5; size: -; V: TRBV24-1; DNA: TGTGCCACCAGTGACAGGGGCAATCAGCCCCAGCATTTT; CDR3: CATSDRGNQPQHF
D: -; J: TRBJ1-5; size: -; V: TRBV10-3; DNA: TGTGCCACGGGGATCTCAGCGGACAATCAGCCCCAGCATTTT; CDR3: CATGISADNQPQHF
D: TRBD2; J: TRBJ2-3; size: -; V: TRBV4-1; DNA: TGCGCCAGCAGCCAAGAACTAGCGGGGAGGTCAGATACGCAGTATTTT; CDR3: CASSQELAGRSDTQYF
D: -; J: TRBJ1-1; size: -; V: TRBV7-2; DNA: TGTGCCAGCAGCCCACAGGATATTAACACTGAAGCTTTCTTT; CDR3: CASSPQDINTEAFF
D: TRBD1; J: TRBJ2-1; size: -; V: TRBV6-5; DNA: TGTGCCAGCAGTTACGCCCAGGGGGTCCTCTACAATGAGCAGTTCTTC; CDR3: CASSYAQGVLYNEQFF
D: -; J: TRBJ2-5; size: few; V: TRBV5-1; DNA: TGCGCCAGCAGCTTGCGGCCTGATGCAGCCCAAGAGACCCAGTACTTC; CDR3: CASSLRPDAAQETQYF